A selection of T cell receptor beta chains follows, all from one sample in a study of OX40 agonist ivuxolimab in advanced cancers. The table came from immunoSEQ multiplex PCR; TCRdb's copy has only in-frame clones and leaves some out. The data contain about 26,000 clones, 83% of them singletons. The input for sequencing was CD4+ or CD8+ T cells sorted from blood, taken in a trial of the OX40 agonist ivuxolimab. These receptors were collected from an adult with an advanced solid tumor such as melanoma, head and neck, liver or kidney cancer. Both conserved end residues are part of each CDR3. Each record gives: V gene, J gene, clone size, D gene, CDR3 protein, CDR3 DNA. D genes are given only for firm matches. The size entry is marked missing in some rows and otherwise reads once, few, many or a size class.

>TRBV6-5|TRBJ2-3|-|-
CASSYAPSFDTQYF
TGTGCCAGCAGTTACGCCCCTTCCTTTGATACGCAGTATTTT
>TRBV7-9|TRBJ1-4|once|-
CASSSLDRNEKLFF
TGTGCCAGCAGCTCCTTGGACCGTAATGAAAAACTGTTTTTT
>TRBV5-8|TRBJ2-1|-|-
CASSLDGSSYNEQFF
TGTGCCAGCAGCTTGGACGGAAGCTCCTACAATGAGCAGTTCTTC
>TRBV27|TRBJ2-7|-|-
CASSLSRVLIYEQYF
TGTGCCAGCAGTTTATCCAGGGTTCTTATCTACGAGCAGTACTTC
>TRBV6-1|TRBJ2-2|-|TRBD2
CASQSGGYFNGELFF
TGTGCCAGCCAAAGCGGGGGGTATTTTAACGGGGAGCTGTTTTTT
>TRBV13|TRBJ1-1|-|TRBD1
CASSPDRDEAFF
TGTGCCAGCAGCCCCGACAGGGATGAAGCTTTCTTT
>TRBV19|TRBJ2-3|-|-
CASTPGKGWTDTQYF
TGTGCCAGTACCCCGGGGAAGGGTTGGACAGATACGCAGTATTTT
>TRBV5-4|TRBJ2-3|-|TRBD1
CASSPRQGADTQYF
TGTGCCAGCAGCCCCCGACAGGGTGCAGATACGCAGTATTTT
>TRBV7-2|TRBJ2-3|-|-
CASSQDWGRPDTQYF
TGTGCCAGCAGCCAGGACTGGGGAAGACCAGATACGCAGTATTTT
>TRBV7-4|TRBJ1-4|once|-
CASSLGPPGGKMEKLFF
TGTGCCAGCAGCTTAGGACCTCCGGGGGGAAAGATGGAAAAACTGTTTTTT